A selection of T cell receptor beta chains follows, all from one sample in a study of T cells in localized non-small cell lung cancer. Data came from immunoSEQ multiplex PCR; TCRdb stores just in-frame clones and leaves some out. This repertoire shows approximately 24,000 clones, around 90% found once; its top ten account for roughly 22%. The input for sequencing was peripheral blood, taken before any cancer treatment. The source of these receptors is a man between 40 and 70 years old with stage I squamous cell lung carcinoma. CDR3s include the opening cysteine and the closing phenylalanine or tryptophan. Each record gives: clone size, J gene, V gene, D gene, CDR3 DNA, CDR3 protein. D genes are given only for firm matches. Only some rows state a clone size, as once, few, many or a class for expanded clones.

NA	TRBJ1-2	TRBV9	NA	TGTGCCAGCAGCGCCCTCGGAGGCTACACCTTC	CASSALGGYTF
NA	TRBJ1-1	TRBV19	TRBD1	TGTGCCAGTACGGCGACAGGGTCCCTGAACACTGAAGCTTTCTTT	CASTATGSLNTEAFF
once	TRBJ1-6	TRBV2	NA	TGTGCCAGCAGTGCTCAGGGACCCCTCCACTTT	CASSAQGPLHF
few	TRBJ1-1	TRBV30	NA	TGTGCCTGGAGGGGGCGGACAACCCGGGACACTGAAGCTTTCTTT	CAWRGRTTRDTEAFF
NA	TRBJ2-3	TRBV6-5	NA	TGTGCCAGCAGGGGGGTCACAGGCACAGATACGCAGTATTTT	CASRGVTGTDTQYF
NA	TRBJ2-1	TRBV6-1	TRBD2	TGTGCCAGCAGGACTAGCGGGGGGGACAATGAGCAGTTCTTC	CASRTSGGDNEQFF
few	TRBJ1-3	TRBV9	NA	TGTGCCAGCAGCGTAGACGACACTGGAAACACCATATATTTT	CASSVDDTGNTIYF
NA	TRBJ1-1	TRBV5-1	NA	TGCGCCAGCAGCTTAGCCCTCCTGGGGACTGAAGCTTTCTTT	CASSLALLGTEAFF
NA	TRBJ2-1	TRBV2	NA	TGTGCCAGCAGAAGGAGGGTTAGTGGGGTAAACAATGAGCAGTTCTTC	CASRRRVSGVNNEQFF
NA	TRBJ1-3	TRBV7-9	TRBD1	TGTGCCAGCAGCAGTTACAGGGGCTCTGGAAACACCATATATTTT	CASSSYRGSGNTIYF
NA	TRBJ2-3	TRBV25-1	NA	TGTGCCAGCAGTGACCACGGCGGGATCACAGATACGCAGTATTTT	CASSDHGGITDTQYF
NA	TRBJ2-3	TRBV28	TRBD2	TGTGCCAGCAGGCGAGACCCTAGCGGGGCGGGGTCTGATACGCAGTATTTT	CASRRDPSGAGSDTQYF
NA	TRBJ2-7	TRBV5-4	TRBD1	TGTGCCAGCAGCTTGTGGGACAGCTCCTACGAGCAGTACTTC	CASSLWDSSYEQYF
few	TRBJ2-4	TRBV19	TRBD2	TGTGCCAGTAGTCTAGCGGCGGCCAAAAACATTCAGTACTTC	CASSLAAAKNIQYF
NA	TRBJ2-7	TRBV6-5	NA	TGTGCCAGCAGTTACGGCAGCTTGAGCTCCTACGAGCAGTACTTC	CASSYGSLSSYEQYF
NA	TRBJ2-7	TRBV5-1	TRBD1	TGCGCCAGCAGGCCATCAGGGGGTGGCGAGCAGTACTTC	CASRPSGGGEQYF
NA	TRBJ2-7	TRBV2	TRBD1	TGTGCCAGCAGCGTCGGCGGGACAGGATCCTACGAGCAGTACTTC	CASSVGGTGSYEQYF
NA	TRBJ1-6	TRBV29-1	TRBD1	TGCAGCGTTCGATATGGACAGGGTTCAAATTCACCCCTCCACTTT	CSVRYGQGSNSPLHF
NA	TRBJ1-6	TRBV28	NA	TGTGCCAGCAGTTTCCCCCGGCAGGGACTAAGGTCACCCCTCCACTTT	CASSFPRQGLRSPLHF
hyperexpanded	TRBJ1-5	TRBV9	TRBD1	TGTGCCAGCAGCCCCGGGACAGGGGGGAGCAATCAGCCCCAGCATTTT	CASSPGTGGSNQPQHF
NA	TRBJ1-5	TRBV15	NA	TGTGCCACCAGCAGGGGGCCCTGGGGGGAGGGCAATCAGCCCCAGCATTTT	CATSRGPWGEGNQPQHF
NA	TRBJ2-1	TRBV7-8	NA	TGTGCCAGCAGGGGAGCGTCCCACTACGACAATGAGCAGTTCTTC	CASRGASHYDNEQFF
NA	TRBJ1-5	TRBV28	TRBD1	TGTGCCAGCAGCCCAGGGACAGGGGATCAGCCCCAGCATTTT	CASSPGTGDQPQHF
NA	TRBJ2-7	TRBV9	NA	TGTGCCAGCAGCGCCTTTACTGGGGAGCAGTACTTC	CASSAFTGEQYF
NA	TRBJ1-5	TRBV9	NA	TGTGCCAGCAGCAGCTCCCCCGGGGAGGGACAGCCCCAGCATTTT	CASSSSPGEGQPQHF
NA	TRBJ1-2	TRBV29-1	NA	TGCAGCGTTGACCACAGCCCCTCGATTGGCTACACCTTC	CSVDHSPSIGYTF
NA	TRBJ2-6	TRBV19	NA	TGTGCCAGTAGGGAGGTACCTGGGGCCAACGTCCTGACTTTC	CASREVPGANVLTF
NA	TRBJ2-2	TRBV5-1	NA	TGCGCCAGCAGGGAGGACACCGGGGAGCTGTTTTTT	CASREDTGELFF
NA	TRBJ1-1	TRBV28	NA	TGTGCCAGCAGTTCGCTACTTAGACGGAAGACTGAAGCTTTCTTT	CASSSLLRRKTEAFF
NA	TRBJ2-2	TRBV4-2	NA	TGTGCCAGCAGCCAAGATTGGAGGGGAGGCGGCACCGGGGAGCTGTTTTTT	CASSQDWRGGGTGELFF
NA	TRBJ1-2	TRBV29-1	TRBD1	TGCAGCGTTTCTCAGGGGGACCTTGGCTACACCTTC	CSVSQGDLGYTF